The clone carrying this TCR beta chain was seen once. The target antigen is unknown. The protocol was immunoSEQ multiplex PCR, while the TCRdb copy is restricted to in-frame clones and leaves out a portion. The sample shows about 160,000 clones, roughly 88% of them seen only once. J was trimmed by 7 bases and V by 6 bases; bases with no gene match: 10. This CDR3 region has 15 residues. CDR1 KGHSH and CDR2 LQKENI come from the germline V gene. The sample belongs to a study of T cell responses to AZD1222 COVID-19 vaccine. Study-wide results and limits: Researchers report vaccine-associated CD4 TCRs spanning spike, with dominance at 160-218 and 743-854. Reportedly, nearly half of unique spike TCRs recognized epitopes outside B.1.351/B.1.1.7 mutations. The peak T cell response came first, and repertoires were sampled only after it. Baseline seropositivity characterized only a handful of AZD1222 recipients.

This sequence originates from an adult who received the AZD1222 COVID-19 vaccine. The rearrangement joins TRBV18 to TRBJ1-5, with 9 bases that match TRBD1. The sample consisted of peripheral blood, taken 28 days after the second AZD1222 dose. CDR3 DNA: TGTGCCAGCTCGCAGGGACAGGGAGATTTACAGCCCCAGCATTTT. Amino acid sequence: CASSQGQGDLQPQHF.